These 28 T cell receptor beta chains came from one sample sequenced in a study of blood T cell repertoires in COVID-19. Sequencing was performed with immunoSEQ multiplex PCR; in TCRdb, only in-frame clones are kept and a portion is missing. The table shows about 50,000 clones, with around 80% occurring only once. The sequenced sample was peripheral blood. The source of these receptors is a man aged 35-49 years with acute or convalescent COVID-19.

V usage is TRBV9 and J usage is TRBJ2-1; TRBD1 matches at 9 bases. This CDR3 spans 16 amino acids. Germline lookup yields CDR1 SGDLS and CDR2 YYNGEE. J lost 9 bases, V lost 0 bases, and 10 bases had no gene match. The CDR3 sequence is CASSVGWTGVSGEQFF. DNA for the CDR3: TGTGCCAGCAGCGTAGGGTGGACAGGGGTGTCGGGTGAGCAGTTCTTC.

The chain uses TRBV11-3 and TRBJ1-1; D is perhaps TRBD1 (6 bases). This CDR3 comprises 14 residues. The V end was cut by 0 bases, the J end by 4 bases, with 9 bases between. The germline CDR1 and CDR2 sequences are SGHNT and YENEEA. DNA for the CDR3: TGTGCCAGCAGCTTAGAAGGGGGAAGCACTGAAGCTTTCTTT. Translating it yields CASSLEGGSTEAFF.

J is TRBJ2-5 and V is TRBV24-1; TRBD2 aligns across 9 bases. Trimming took 4 bases from V and 4 from J; bases not matched to a gene: 6. CDR3 size: 15 residues. CDR1 and CDR2 (germline): KGHDR, SFDVKD. The CDR3 loop reads CATSEWTSEGETQYF. The CDR3 region has the DNA TGTGCCACCAGTGAATGGACTAGCGAAGGAGAGACCCAGTACTTC.

The J gene is TRBJ2-5, the V gene TRBV19, with a weak D call TRBD2 (5 bases). The CDR3 extends over 16 amino acids. Germline loops: CDR1 LNHDA, CDR2 SQIVND (reference sequence). Trimming took 5 bases from V and 7 from J, leaving 23 bases between them. The CDR3 DNA follows: TGTGCCAGTAGTCCTGCAGGTTCGGGGAGCGGAGGGACCCAGTACTTC. It specifies CASSPAGSGSGGTQYF. Complete variable domain (other parts from reference TRBV19 and TRBJ2-5): DGGITQSPKYLFRKEGQNVTLSCEQNLNHDAMYWYRQDPGQGLRLIYYSQIVNDFQKGDIAEGYSVSREKKESFPLTVTSAQKNPTAFYLCASSPAGSGSGGTQYFGPGTRLLVL.

V is TRBV6-1 and J is TRBJ1-2; 7 bases align to TRBD1. The CDR3 loop spans 15 amino acids. J lost 5 bases, V lost 3 bases, and 9 bases had no gene match. Germline V lookup: CDR1 MNHNS, CDR2 SASEGT. DNA for the CDR3: TGTGCCAGCAGTGATATTAAGACAGGGAGGTATGGCTACACCTTC. Its translation: CASSDIKTGRYGYTF.

The chain joins TRBV24-1 to TRBJ1-1; D ambiguous. The ends were cut back, 4 bases at V and 10 bases at J, with 12 bases in the middle. The CDR3 spans 12 residues. CDR1 is KGHDR and CDR2 is SFDVKD in the germline V gene. The CDR3 sequence: CATSEARGRAFF. For the CDR3, the DNA is TGTGCCACCAGTGAGGCCCGGGGTCGAGCTTTCTTT.

The chain links TRBV2 to TRBJ1-2; D is possibly TRBD1 (6 bases). Trimming cost V 5 bases and J 8 bases, with 15 bases left between them. There are 13 residues in the CDR3. Looked up from germline, CDR1 is SNHLY and CDR2 is FYNNEI. The CDR3 region has the DNA TGTGCCAGCAGTATTGGACAGCGCGGGGGCTACACCTTC. This translates into CASSIGQRGGYTF.

The V call is TRBV11-2, the J call TRBJ1-5, with D maybe TRBD1 (6 bases). Per germline, CDR1 SGHAT and CDR2 FQNNGV. The CDR3 is 15 amino acids. The ends were cut back, 6 bases at V and 0 bases at J, with 12 bases in the middle. CDR3 protein: CASSEQGISNQPQHF. The CDR3 DNA is TGTGCCAGCAGTGAACAGGGTATTAGCAATCAGCCCCAGCATTTT.

The chain employs TRBV27 and TRBJ2-3, with D unclear. Germline CDR1 reads MNHEY; CDR2 reads SMNVEV (reference sequence). Trimming removed 6 bases from V and 2 bases from J, with 9 bases in between. The CDR3 length is 13 residues. This CDR3 reads CASRRSVTDTQYF. The DNA for the CDR3 is TGTGCCAGCAGACGGTCTGTCACAGATACGCAGTATTTT.

The chain recombines TRBV5-1 with TRBJ1-1; D is uncertain. The CDR3 consists of 14 residues. The ends were cut back, 0 bases at V and 1 base at J, with 7 bases in the middle. CDR1 and CDR2 from the germline V gene are SGHRS and YFSETQ. DNA for the CDR3: TGCGCCAGCAGCTTGGGGGCGCAGAACACTGAAGCTTTCTTT. This codes for CASSLGAQNTEAFF.

The chain carries TRBV19 and TRBJ2-2, with D maybe TRBD1 (6 bases). From germline, CDR1 is LNHDA and CDR2 SQIVND (reference sequence). The CDR3 covers 15 residues. V was clipped by 2 bases and J by 6 bases, with 13 bases between them. Here the CDR3 reads CASSIPRGAAGELFF. DNA for the CDR3: TGTGCCAGTAGTATACCCAGGGGTGCGGCCGGGGAGCTGTTTTTT. Full variable domain (remainder filled in from reference TRBV19 and TRBJ2-2): DGGITQSPKYLFRKEGQNVTLSCEQNLNHDAMYWYRQDPGQGLRLIYYSQIVNDFQKGDIAEGYSVSREKKESFPLTVTSAQKNPTAFYLCASSIPRGAAGELFFGEGSRLTVL.

The chain has TRBV7-9 and TRBJ1-4; no clear D gene. The V end was cut by 5 bases, the J end by 2 bases, with 9 bases between. Germline values: CDR1 SEHNR, CDR2 FQNEAQ (reference sequence). The CDR3 spans 14 residues. This chain's CDR3 is CASSPTGTNEKLFF. The CDR3 nucleotides are TGTGCCAGCAGCCCGACTGGGACTAATGAAAAACTGTTTTTT.

The V and J genes are TRBV18 and TRBJ2-1; TRBD1 agrees at 7 bases. The CDR3 is made up of 16 amino acids. The V segment lost 1 base and the J segment 6 bases; nucleotides outside the gene matches: 9. The germline CDR1 and CDR2 sequences are KGHSH and LQKENI. The CDR3 is CASSPQTGTKRNEQFF. CDR3 DNA: TGTGCCAGCTCACCACAGACAGGGACGAAACGCAATGAGCAGTTCTTC.

The V and J genes are TRBV2 and TRBJ1-3, with 8 nucleotides matching TRBD1. Germline V CDR1 and CDR2: SNHLY, FYNNEI. There are 12 residues in the CDR3. Trimming removed 8 bases from V and 4 bases from J; junction bases left unmatched: 1. In DNA form, the CDR3 reads TGTGCCAGCGACAGGGGAGGAAACACCATATATTTT. This translates into CASDRGGNTIYF.

The chain combines TRBV3-1 (or the pseudogene TRBV3-2) with TRBJ1-1, with a possible D match to TRBD1 (6 bases). The germline V and J ends were trimmed by 2 bases and 1 base, with 8 bases remaining between them. The CDR3 loop spans 14 amino acids. Per the germline V gene, CDR1 is LGHDT and CDR2 is YNNKEL (reference sequence). This CDR3 reads CASSQTGTNTEAFF. The CDR3 DNA reads as TGTGCCAGCAGCCAAACAGGGACGAACACTGAAGCTTTCTTT.

This clone was detected only once. The chain is built from TRBV5-1 and TRBJ2-2; D might be TRBD1 (6 bases). The CDR3 runs to 15 residues. CDR1 is SGHRS and CDR2 is YFSETQ in the germline V gene. V lost 2 bases and J lost 2, with 10 bases in between. Here the CDR3 DNA reads TGCGCCAGCAGCTTAGGGACACACAACACCGGGGAGCTGTTTTTT. Its translation: CASSLGTHNTGELFF.

The gene calls are TRBV5-1 and TRBJ1-4; 7 bases agree with TRBD1. The germline V gene has CDR1 SGHRS and CDR2 YFSETQ. CDR3 length equals 15 residues. V dropped 4 bases and J dropped 3; count of bases not matched to a gene: 6. Written as DNA, the CDR3 is TGCGCCAGCAGCCCACAACAGGGGCCTAATGAAAAACTGTTTTTT. It encodes CASSPQQGPNEKLFF.

The chain is built from TRBV5-5 and TRBJ1-3; D is perhaps TRBD1 (5 bases). The CDR3 totals 14 residues. Deletions cut 0 bases from V and 7 bases from J, with 11 bases between. Germline-derived CDR1 and CDR2 are SGHKS and YYEKEE (reference sequence). The DNA for the CDR3 is TGTGCCAGCAGCTTGGAGGCAGGGTGGAACACCATATATTTT. It specifies CASSLEAGWNTIYF.

This chain joins TRBV19 and TRBJ1-6; tentatively, D is TRBD1 (6 bases). This CDR3 has 14 residues. Germline V lookup: CDR1 LNHDA, CDR2 SQIVND (reference sequence). V lost 9 bases to trimming and J lost 5 bases, with 14 bases between them. CDR3 protein: CASSDRRNNSPLHF. DNA of the CDR3: TGTGCCAGCTCAGACAGGCGCAATAATTCACCCCTCCACTTT.

In its sample, this clone was seen once. The chain is built from TRBV23-1 and TRBJ2-3, with TRBD2 matching 8 bases. TRBV23-1 is noted as an ORF with a role that remains uncertain. The CDR3 covers 15 residues. The V gene end was trimmed by 5 bases and the J gene end by 6 bases; junction bases not matched to a gene: 10. The CDR3 reads CASSWRAGVLDTQYF. CDR3 sequence (DNA): TGCGCCAGCAGTTGGCGAGCGGGAGTGTTGGATACGCAGTATTTT.

The chain carries TRBV5-1 and TRBJ1-2; D call uncertain. The CDR3 is made up of 14 amino acids. CDR1 SGHRS and CDR2 YFSETQ come from the germline V gene. Trimming pared 0 bases from V and 8 bases from J, leaving 14 bases between. CDR3 loop: CASSLESRERGYTF. The CDR3 DNA is TGCGCCAGCAGCTTGGAATCGAGGGAGAGAGGCTACACCTTC.

This clone is a singleton in its sample. CDR3 amino acids: CASSSTSGSYTF. The CDR3 coding sequence is TGTGCCAGCAGTTCTACTTCAGGGTCCTACACCTTC. This chain uses TRBV6-5 with TRBJ1-2; D might be TRBD1 (5 bases). The CDR3 has 12 residues. The germline V and J ends were trimmed by 4 bases and 10 bases, with 13 bases remaining between them. Germline values: CDR1 MNHEY, CDR2 SVGAGI.

V is TRBV27 and J is TRBJ1-6, with D unclear. This CDR3 is 14 amino acids long. The germline V gene has CDR1 MNHEY and CDR2 SMNVEV (reference sequence). Trimming removed 5 bases from V and 8 bases from J, with 13 bases in between. CDR3 amino acids: CASSEAPLYSPLHF. CDR3 in DNA: TGTGCCAGCAGTGAGGCCCCGTTATATTCACCCCTCCACTTT.

V usage is TRBV5-1 and J usage is TRBJ2-1; 8 bases line up with TRBD2. The germline V gene encodes CDR1 SGHRS and CDR2 YFSETQ. V dropped 0 bases and J dropped 8; count of bases not matched to a gene: 10. The CDR3 is 16 amino acids. This chain's CDR3 is CASSLGGTSGVDEQFF. CDR3 in DNA: TGCGCCAGCAGCTTGGGGGGGACTAGTGGTGTCGATGAGCAGTTCTTC.

The J gene is TRBJ1-2, the V gene TRBV4-1; D perhaps matches TRBD1 (5 bases). The CDR3 contains 18 residues. Germline loops: CDR1 MGHRA, CDR2 YSYEKL. V was trimmed by 0 bases and J by 2 bases, leaving 19 bases between them. CDR3 amino acids: CASSQDLSQGMGNYGYTF. In DNA, the CDR3 is TGCGCCAGCAGCCAAGATCTCTCGCAGGGTATGGGAAACTATGGCTACACCTTC.

This clone has more than one count but fewer than ten. The rearrangement links TRBV5-6 to TRBJ2-5, with D tentatively TRBD2 (6 bases). V gave up 4 bases and J gave up 5 bases, with 15 bases separating them. The CDR3 length is 14 residues. CDR1 is SGHDT, CDR2 YYEEEE, per germline. The CDR3 sequence: CASSQEGMGETQYF. The CDR3 DNA sequence: TGTGCCAGCAGCCAGGAGGGTATGGGGGAGACCCAGTACTTC.

The genes are TRBV20-1 and TRBJ2-7, with D uncertain. The length of the CDR3 is 11 residues. V lost 0 bases to trimming and J lost 7 bases, with 7 bases between them. Germline V gene sequence: CDR1 DFQATT, CDR2 SNEGSKA (reference sequence). CDR3 bases: TGCAGTGCTAGAGATCTTGTTGAGCAGTACTTC. Its translation is CSARDLVEQYF.

The chain joins TRBV18 to TRBJ2-7; 11 positions agree with TRBD2. After removal of 4 bases from V and 5 bases from J, the junction contained 10 bases not matched to a gene. Germline V CDR1 and CDR2: KGHSH, LQKENI. This CDR3 is built from 16 residues. Here the CDR3 DNA reads TGTGCCAGCTCACGAGAACTAGCGGGAGTTTCCAACGAGCAGTACTTC. This codes for CASSRELAGVSNEQYF. The entire variable domain, with the rest obtained from reference TRBV18 and TRBJ2-7, is as follows: NAGVMQNPRHLVRRRGQEARLRCSPMKGHSHVYWYRQLPEEGLKFMVYLQKENIIDESGMPKERFSAEFPKEGPSILRIQQVVRGDSAAYFCASSRELAGVSNEQYFGPGTRLTVT.